The clone carrying this T cell receptor beta chain has a handful of counts. iRepertoire HTBI primers and Arm-PCR of CDR3 regions built TCR beta libraries. TCRdb itself ran the multiplex PCR reads through MiXCR, one entry per CDR3 protein. The sample holds roughly 350,000 distinct CDR3 sequences; roughly 17% are singletons and the top ten take 25% to 30%. This sample's time point: newly diagnosed GD, antithyroid drugs for less than 3 months. Preparation of the TCR library used RNA extracted from PBMCs. This entry is derived from a study of regulatory T cells in long-lasting Graves disease. The CDR3 is made up of 16 amino acids. The germline V gene has CDR1 MNHEY and CDR2 SVGEGT. V lost 5 bases and J 6 bases, leaving 22 bases between the germline ends. The data also belong to a second study, concerning T cells in Graves' hyperthyroidism and ophthalmopathy.

Sequenced material: peripheral blood mononuclear cells (PBMCs), taken at new diagnosis, from a patient treated with antithyroid drugs. The rearrangement links TRBV6-2 or TRBV6-3 to TRBJ1-1; D call uncertain. The receptor comes from a man aged 35-49 years with Graves disease. The CDR3 bases are TGTGCCAGCAGTGTACAACCTCGGGCCCCAAGGCCTGAAGCTTTCTTT. It specifies CASSVQPRAPRPEAFF.